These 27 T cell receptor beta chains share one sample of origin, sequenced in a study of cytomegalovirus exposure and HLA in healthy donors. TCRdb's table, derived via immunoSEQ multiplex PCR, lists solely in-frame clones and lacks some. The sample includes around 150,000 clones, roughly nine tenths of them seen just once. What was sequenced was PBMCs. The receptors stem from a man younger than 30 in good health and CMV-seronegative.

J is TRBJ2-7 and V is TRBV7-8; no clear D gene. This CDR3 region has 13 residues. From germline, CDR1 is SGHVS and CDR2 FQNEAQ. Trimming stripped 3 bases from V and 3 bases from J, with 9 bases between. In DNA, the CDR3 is TGTGCCAGCAGCTTTACAGAGAACTACGAGCAGTACTTC. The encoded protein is CASSFTENYEQYF.

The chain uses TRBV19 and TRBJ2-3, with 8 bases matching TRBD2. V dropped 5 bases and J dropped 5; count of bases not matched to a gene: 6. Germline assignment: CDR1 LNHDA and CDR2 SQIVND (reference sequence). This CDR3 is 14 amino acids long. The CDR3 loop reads CASSVLAGQDTQYF. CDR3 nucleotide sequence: TGTGCCAGTAGTGTCTTAGCGGGACAAGATACGCAGTATTTT.

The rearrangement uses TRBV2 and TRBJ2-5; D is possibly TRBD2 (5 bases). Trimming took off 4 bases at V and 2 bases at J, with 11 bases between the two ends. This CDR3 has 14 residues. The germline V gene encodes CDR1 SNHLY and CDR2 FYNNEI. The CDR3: CASSARPGQETQYF. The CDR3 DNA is TGTGCCAGCAGTGCCCGACCGGGACAAGAGACCCAGTACTTC.

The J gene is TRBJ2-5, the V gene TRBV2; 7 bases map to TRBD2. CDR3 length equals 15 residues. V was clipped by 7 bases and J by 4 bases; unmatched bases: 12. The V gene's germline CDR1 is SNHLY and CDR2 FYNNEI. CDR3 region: CASTLRRGGGETQYF. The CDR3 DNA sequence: TGTGCCAGCACCCTCAGGCGGGGCGGGGGAGAGACCCAGTACTTC. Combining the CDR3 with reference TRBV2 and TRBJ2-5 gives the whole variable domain EPEVTQTPSHQVTQMGQEVILRCVPISNHLYFYWYRQILGQKVEFLVSFYNNEISEKSEIFDDQFSVERPDGSNFTLKIRSTKLEDSAMYFCASTLRRGGGETQYFGPGTRLLVL.

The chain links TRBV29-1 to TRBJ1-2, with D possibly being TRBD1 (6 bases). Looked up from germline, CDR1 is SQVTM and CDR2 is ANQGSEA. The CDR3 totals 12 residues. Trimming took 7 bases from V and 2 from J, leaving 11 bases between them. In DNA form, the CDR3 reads TGCAGCGCAGGGGACAAGAACTATGGCTACACCTTC. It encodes CSAGDKNYGYTF.

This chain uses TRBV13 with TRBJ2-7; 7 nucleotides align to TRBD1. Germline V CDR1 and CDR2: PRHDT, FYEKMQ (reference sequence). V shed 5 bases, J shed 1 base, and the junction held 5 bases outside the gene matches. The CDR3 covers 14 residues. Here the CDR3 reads CASSARDSSYEQYF. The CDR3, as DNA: TGTGCCAGCAGCGCTCGGGACAGTTCCTACGAGCAGTACTTC.

The CDR3 bases are TGTGCCAGCAGCTTGAGGGGCAGAGACTCCTATGGCTACACCTTC. Protein product: CASSLRGRDSYGYTF. This chain joins TRBV5-6 and TRBJ1-2, with a tentative D call TRBD1 (5 bases). This CDR3 contains 15 residues. Trimming cost V 1 base and J 4 bases, with 14 bases left between them. Per germline, CDR1 SGHDT and CDR2 YYEEEE. Drawing the rest from reference TRBV5-6 and TRBJ1-2, the complete variable domain is DAGVTQSPTHLIKTRGQQVTLRCSPKSGHDTVSWYQQALGQGPQFIFQYYEEEERQRGNFPDRFSGHQFPNYSSELNVNALLLGDSALYLCASSLRGRDSYGYTFGSGTRLTVV.

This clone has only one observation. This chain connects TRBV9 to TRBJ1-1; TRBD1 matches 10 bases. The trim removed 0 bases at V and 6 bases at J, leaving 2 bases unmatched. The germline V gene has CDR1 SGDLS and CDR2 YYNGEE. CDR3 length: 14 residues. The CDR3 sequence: CASSVDGQGAEAFF. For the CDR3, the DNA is TGTGCCAGCAGCGTAGACGGACAGGGGGCTGAAGCTTTCTTT.

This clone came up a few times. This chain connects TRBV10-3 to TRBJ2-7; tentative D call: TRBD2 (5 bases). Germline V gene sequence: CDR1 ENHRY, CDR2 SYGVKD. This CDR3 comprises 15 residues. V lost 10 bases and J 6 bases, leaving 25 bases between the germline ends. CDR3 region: CATLGRADSPLEQYF. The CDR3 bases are TGTGCCACCCTTGGGCGGGCTGATTCACCGCTCGAGCAGTACTTC.

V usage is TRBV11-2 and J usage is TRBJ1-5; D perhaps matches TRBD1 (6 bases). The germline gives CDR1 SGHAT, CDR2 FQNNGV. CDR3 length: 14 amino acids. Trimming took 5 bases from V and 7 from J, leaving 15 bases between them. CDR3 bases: TGTGCCAGCAGCCTAAGCGGGGGGCCCCAGCCCCAGCATTTT. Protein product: CASSLSGGPQPQHF.

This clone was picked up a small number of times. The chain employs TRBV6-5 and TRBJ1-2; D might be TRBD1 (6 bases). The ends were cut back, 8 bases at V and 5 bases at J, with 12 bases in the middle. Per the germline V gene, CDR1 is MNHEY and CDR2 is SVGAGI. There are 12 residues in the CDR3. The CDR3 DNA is TGTGCCAGCCTCAGTCAGGGGTATGGCTACACCTTC. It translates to CASLSQGYGYTF.

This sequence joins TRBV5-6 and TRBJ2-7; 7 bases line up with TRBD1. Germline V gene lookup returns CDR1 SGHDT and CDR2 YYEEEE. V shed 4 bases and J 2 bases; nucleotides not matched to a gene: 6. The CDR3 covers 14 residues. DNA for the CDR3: TGTGCCAGCAGCCCCCGGACAGGTCCCTACGAGCAGTACGTC. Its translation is CASSPRTGPYEQYV.

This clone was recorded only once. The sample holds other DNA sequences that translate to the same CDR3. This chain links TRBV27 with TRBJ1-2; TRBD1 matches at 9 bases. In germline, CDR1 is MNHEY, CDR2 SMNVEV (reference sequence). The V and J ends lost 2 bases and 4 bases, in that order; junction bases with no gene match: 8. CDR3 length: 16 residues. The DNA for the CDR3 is TGTGCCAGCAGTTTAAGTACCGGGACAGGGTCCTATGGCTACACCTTC. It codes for CASSLSTGTGSYGYTF.

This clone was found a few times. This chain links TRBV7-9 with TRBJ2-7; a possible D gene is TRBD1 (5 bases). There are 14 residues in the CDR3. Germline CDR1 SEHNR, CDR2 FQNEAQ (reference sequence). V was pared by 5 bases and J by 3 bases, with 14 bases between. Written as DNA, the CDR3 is TGTGCCAGCAGCCGAATGGGGCAGGGCTACGAGCAGTACTTC. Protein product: CASSRMGQGYEQYF. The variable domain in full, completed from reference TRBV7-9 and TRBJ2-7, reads DTGVSQNPRHKITKRGQNVTFRCDPISEHNRLYWYRQTLGQGPEFLTYFQNEAQLEKSRLLSDRFSAERPKGSFSTLEIQRTEQGDSAMYLCASSRMGQGYEQYFGPGTRLTVT.

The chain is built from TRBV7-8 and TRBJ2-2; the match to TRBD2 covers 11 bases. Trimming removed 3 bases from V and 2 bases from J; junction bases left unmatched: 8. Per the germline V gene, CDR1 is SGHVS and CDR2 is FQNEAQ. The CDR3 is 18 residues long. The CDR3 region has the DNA TGTGCCAGCAGCTTTAAACCCGGGACTAGCGGCAACACCGGGGAGCTGTTTTTT. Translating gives CASSFKPGTSGNTGELFF.

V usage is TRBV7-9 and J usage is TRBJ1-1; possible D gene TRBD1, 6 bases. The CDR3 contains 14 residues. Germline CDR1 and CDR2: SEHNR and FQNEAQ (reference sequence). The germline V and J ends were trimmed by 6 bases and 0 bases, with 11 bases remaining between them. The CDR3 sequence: CASRADSVNTEAFF. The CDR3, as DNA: TGTGCCAGCAGGGCGGACAGTGTGAACACTGAAGCTTTCTTT. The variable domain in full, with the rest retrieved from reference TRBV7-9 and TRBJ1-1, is DTGVSQNPRHKITKRGQNVTFRCDPISEHNRLYWYRQTLGQGPEFLTYFQNEAQLEKSRLLSDRFSAERPKGSFSTLEIQRTEQGDSAMYLCASRADSVNTEAFFGQGTRLTVV.

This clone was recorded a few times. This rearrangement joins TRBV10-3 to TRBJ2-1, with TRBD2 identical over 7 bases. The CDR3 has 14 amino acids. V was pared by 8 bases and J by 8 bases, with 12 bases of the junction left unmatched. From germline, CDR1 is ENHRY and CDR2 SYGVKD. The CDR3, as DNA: TGTGCCATCTCCTTGGGGGGGGATATGGATGAGCAGTTCTTC. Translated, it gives CAISLGGDMDEQFF.

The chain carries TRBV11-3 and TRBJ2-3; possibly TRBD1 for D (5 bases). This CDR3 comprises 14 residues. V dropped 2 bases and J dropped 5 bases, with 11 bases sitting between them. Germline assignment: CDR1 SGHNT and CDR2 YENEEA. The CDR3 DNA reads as TGTGCCAGCAGCTTAACAGGCCTAGAAGATACGCAGTATTTT. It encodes CASSLTGLEDTQYF.

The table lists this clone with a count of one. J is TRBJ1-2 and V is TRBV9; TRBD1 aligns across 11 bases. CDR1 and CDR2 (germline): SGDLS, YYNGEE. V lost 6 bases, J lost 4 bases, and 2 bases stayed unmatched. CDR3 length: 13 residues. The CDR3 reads CASTGTGGYGYTF. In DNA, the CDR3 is TGTGCCAGCACCGGGACAGGGGGCTATGGCTACACCTTC. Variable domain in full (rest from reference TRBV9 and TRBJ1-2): DSGVTQTPKHLITATGQRVTLRCSPRSGDLSVYWYQQSLDQGLQFLIQYYNGEERAKGNILERFSAQQFPDLHSELNLSSLELGDSALYFCASTGTGGYGYTFGSGTRLTVV.

This chain's CDR3 is CASSSHRVLYEQYV. In DNA form, the CDR3 reads TGCGCCAGCAGCTCCCACAGGGTCCTCTACGAGCAGTACGTC. The chain uses TRBV5-1 and TRBJ2-7, with D possibly matching TRBD1 (6 bases). Trimming cost V 3 bases and J 3 bases, with 13 bases left between them. CDR3 length: 14 amino acids. CDR1 is SGHRS and CDR2 is YFSETQ in the germline V gene.

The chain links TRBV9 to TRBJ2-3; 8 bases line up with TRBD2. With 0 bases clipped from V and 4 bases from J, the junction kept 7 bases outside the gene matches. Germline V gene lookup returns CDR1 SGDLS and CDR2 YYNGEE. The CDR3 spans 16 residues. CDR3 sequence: CASSVGMAGGADTQYF. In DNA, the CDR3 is TGTGCCAGCAGCGTAGGGATGGCGGGAGGTGCAGATACGCAGTATTTT.

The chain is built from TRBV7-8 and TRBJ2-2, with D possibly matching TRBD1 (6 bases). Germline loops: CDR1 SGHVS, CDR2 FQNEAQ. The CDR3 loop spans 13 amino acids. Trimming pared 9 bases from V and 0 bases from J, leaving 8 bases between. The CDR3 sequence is CASYRANTGELFF. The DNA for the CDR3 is TGTGCCAGTTACAGGGCGAACACCGGGGAGCTGTTTTTT.

In nucleotides, the CDR3 is TGTGCCAGCAGCTCCAAGGAGGGCTCTGGAAACACCATATATTTT. This gives the protein CASSSKEGSGNTIYF. This sequence joins TRBV27 and TRBJ1-3; no reliable D call. Trimming took off 6 bases at V and 0 bases at J, with 12 bases between the two ends. The CDR3 totals 15 residues. Per the germline V gene, CDR1 is MNHEY and CDR2 is SMNVEV (reference sequence).

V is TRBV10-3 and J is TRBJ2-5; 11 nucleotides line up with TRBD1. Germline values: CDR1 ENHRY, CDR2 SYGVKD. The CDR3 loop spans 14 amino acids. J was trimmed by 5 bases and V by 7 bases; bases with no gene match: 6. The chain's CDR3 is CAIKGQGAGETQYF. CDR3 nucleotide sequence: TGTGCCATCAAAGGACAGGGGGCAGGGGAGACCCAGTACTTC.

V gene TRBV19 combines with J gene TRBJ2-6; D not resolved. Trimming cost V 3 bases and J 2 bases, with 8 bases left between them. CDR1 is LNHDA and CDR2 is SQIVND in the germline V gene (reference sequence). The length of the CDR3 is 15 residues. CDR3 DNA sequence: TGTGCCAGTAGTATCCGAGGCGCTGGGGCCAACGTCCTGACTTTC. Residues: CASSIRGAGANVLTF. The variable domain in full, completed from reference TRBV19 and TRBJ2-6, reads DGGITQSPKYLFRKEGQNVTLSCEQNLNHDAMYWYRQDPGQGLRLIYYSQIVNDFQKGDIAEGYSVSREKKESFPLTVTSAQKNPTAFYLCASSIRGAGANVLTFGAGSRLTVL.

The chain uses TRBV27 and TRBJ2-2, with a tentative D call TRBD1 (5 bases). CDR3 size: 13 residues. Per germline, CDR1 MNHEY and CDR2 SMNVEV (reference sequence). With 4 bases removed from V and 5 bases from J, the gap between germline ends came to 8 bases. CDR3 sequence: CASSSGWTGELFF. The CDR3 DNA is TGTGCCAGCAGTTCAGGGTGGACCGGGGAGCTGTTTTTT.

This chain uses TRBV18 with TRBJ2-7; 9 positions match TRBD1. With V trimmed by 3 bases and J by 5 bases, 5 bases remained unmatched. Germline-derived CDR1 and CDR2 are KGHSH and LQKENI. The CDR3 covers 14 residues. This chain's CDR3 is CASSPRQGVNEQYF. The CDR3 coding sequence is TGTGCCAGCTCACCCAGACAGGGGGTGAACGAGCAGTACTTC.